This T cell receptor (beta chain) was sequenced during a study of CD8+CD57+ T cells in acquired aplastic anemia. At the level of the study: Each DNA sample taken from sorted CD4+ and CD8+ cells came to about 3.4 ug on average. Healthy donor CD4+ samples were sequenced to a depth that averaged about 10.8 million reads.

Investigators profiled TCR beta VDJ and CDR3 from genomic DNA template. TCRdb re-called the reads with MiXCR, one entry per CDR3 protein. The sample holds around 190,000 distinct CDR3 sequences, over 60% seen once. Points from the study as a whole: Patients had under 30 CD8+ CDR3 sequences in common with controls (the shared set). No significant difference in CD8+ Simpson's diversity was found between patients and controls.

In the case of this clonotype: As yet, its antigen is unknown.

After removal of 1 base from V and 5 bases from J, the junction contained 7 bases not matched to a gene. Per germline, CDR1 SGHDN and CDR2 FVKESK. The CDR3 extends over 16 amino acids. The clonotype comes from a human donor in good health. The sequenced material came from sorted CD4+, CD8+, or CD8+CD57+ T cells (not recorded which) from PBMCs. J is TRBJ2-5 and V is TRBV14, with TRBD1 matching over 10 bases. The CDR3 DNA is TGTGCCAGCAGCCAAGCCCGGGACAGGGGCGGGGAGACCCAGTACTTC. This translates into CASSQARDRGGETQYF.